A single sample gave rise to the 13 T cell receptor beta chains below, sequenced in a study of blood T cell repertoires in COVID-19. The table came from immunoSEQ multiplex PCR; TCRdb's copy has only in-frame clones and leaves some out. The sample has roughly 200,000 clones; more than 80% are singletons. The sample was PBMCs or T cells enriched from blood (not recorded which). All receptors come from a man in his forties who had recovered from COVID-19.

The V call is TRBV9, the J call TRBJ2-1; 8 bases are shared with TRBD1. V trimming: 3 bases; J trimming: 7 bases; junction bases outside the gene matches: 6. Germline assignment: CDR1 SGDLS and CDR2 YYNGEE. The CDR3 length is 14 residues. The CDR3 sequence: CASSGGTGGNEQFF. The CDR3, as DNA: TGTGCCAGCAGCGGCGGGACAGGTGGAAATGAGCAGTTCTTC.

This chain links TRBV10-1 with TRBJ2-1; tentatively, D is TRBD1 (6 bases). Germline-derived CDR1 and CDR2 are WNHNN and SYGVQD (reference sequence). V lost 4 bases, J lost 3 bases, and 13 bases lay in between. The length of the CDR3 is 15 residues. This CDR3 reads CASSGHRTDYNEQFF. The CDR3 region has the DNA TGCGCCAGCAGTGGTCACCGGACAGACTACAATGAGCAGTTCTTC.

The rearrangement uses TRBV19 and TRBJ1-5; D not resolved. CDR1 is LNHDA, CDR2 SQIVND, per germline (reference sequence). V gave up 5 bases and J gave up 7 bases, with 12 bases separating them. The CDR3 is 13 residues long. CDR3 protein: CASSPDAGQPQHF. The CDR3 bases are TGTGCCAGTAGTCCCGACGCGGGCCAGCCCCAGCATTTT.

V and J are TRBV7-3 and TRBJ2-6, with a possible D match to TRBD1 (6 bases). Trimming stripped 1 base from V and 0 bases from J, with 19 bases between. Germline V lookup: CDR1 SGHTA, CDR2 FQGTGA. The CDR3 covers 20 residues. CDR3 region: CASSLRVWTANSSGANVLTF. The CDR3 DNA sequence: TGTGCCAGCAGCTTAAGGGTCTGGACAGCGAACTCCTCTGGGGCCAACGTCCTGACTTTC.

The J gene is TRBJ1-1, the V gene TRBV30; unclear D gene. V lost 2 bases, J lost 3 bases, and 16 bases lay in between. The length of the CDR3 is 15 residues. The germline V gene has CDR1 GTSNPN and CDR2 SVGIG (reference sequence). The CDR3 reads CAWSRVRLQHTEAFF. In DNA, the CDR3 is TGTGCCTGGAGTAGAGTCCGGTTACAGCACACTGAAGCTTTCTTT. Full variable domain (remainder filled in from reference TRBV30 and TRBJ1-1): SQTIHQWPATLVQPVGSPLSLECTVEGTSNPNLYWYRQAAGRGLQLLFYSVGIGQISSEVPQNLSASRPQDRQFILSSKKLLLSDSGFYLCAWSRVRLQHTEAFFGQGTRLTVV.

The gene calls are TRBV10-3 and TRBJ1-1; the match to TRBD1 covers 8 bases. The V gene's germline CDR1 is ENHRY and CDR2 SYGVKD. This CDR3 contains 16 residues. J gave up 1 base and V 2 bases, and 6 bases lay outside the gene matches. The CDR3 region is CAISEALQGENTEAFF. The CDR3 region has the DNA TGTGCCATCAGTGAGGCATTACAGGGGGAGAACACTGAAGCTTTCTTT.

J is TRBJ1-5 and V is TRBV24-1, with D tentatively TRBD1 (5 bases). CDR3 length: 15 amino acids. Germline CDR1 KGHDR, CDR2 SFDVKD. Trimming shortened V by 6 bases and J by 0 bases, and 11 bases separated the two germline ends. The CDR3 loop reads CATSFGGTSNQPQHF. As DNA, the CDR3 is TGTGCCACCAGTTTCGGGGGTACTAGCAATCAGCCCCAGCATTTT.

The chain joins TRBV30 to TRBJ1-4; D remains ambiguous. V was trimmed by 2 bases and J by 8 bases, leaving 9 bases between them. From germline, CDR1 is GTSNPN and CDR2 SVGIG (reference sequence). The CDR3 is 12 amino acids. The DNA of the CDR3 is TGTGCCTGGAGTTTTGCAGCGGAAAAACTGTTTTTT. This gives the protein CAWSFAAEKLFF.

The chain carries TRBV9 and TRBJ2-2; TRBD1 might be the D (6 bases). V lost 3 bases and J 6 bases, leaving 21 bases between the germline ends. Per the germline V gene, CDR1 is SGDLS and CDR2 is YYNGEE. The length of the CDR3 is 17 residues. This chain's CDR3 is CASSGSLRRTGPGELFF. The DNA of the CDR3 is TGTGCCAGCAGCGGAAGCCTACGTAGAACAGGGCCCGGGGAGCTGTTTTTT.

The chain carries TRBV29-1 and TRBJ2-5, with a possible D match to TRBD1 (5 bases). CDR1 and CDR2 from the germline V gene are SQVTM and ANQGSEA. V lost 6 bases and J 2 bases, leaving 19 bases between the germline ends. This CDR3 has 15 residues. The CDR3: CSVRSLGRGQETQYF. The CDR3 nucleotides read TGCAGCGTCCGGTCCCTGGGTAGGGGTCAAGAGACCCAGTACTTC.

V and J are TRBV28 and TRBJ2-3, with TRBD2 matching 7 bases. CDR1 MDHEN and CDR2 SYDVKM come from the germline V gene. The CDR3 is made up of 14 amino acids. V shed 2 bases, J shed 4 bases, and the junction held 3 bases outside the gene matches. DNA for the CDR3: TGTGCCAGCAGTTTACGGACTAGGGCAGATACGCAGTATTTT. It is translated as CASSLRTRADTQYF.

In its sample, this clone was seen once. The chain uses TRBV4-1 and TRBJ2-4; TRBD2 agrees at 9 bases. CDR1 and CDR2 from the germline V gene are MGHRA and YSYEKL. V lost 0 bases to trimming and J lost 7 bases; unmatched junction nucleotides: 7. This CDR3 has 16 amino acids. The CDR3 sequence: CASSQDPRGGGNIQYF. CDR3 sequence (DNA): TGCGCCAGCAGCCAAGATCCGCGGGGGGGCGGTAACATTCAGTACTTC.

This clone was detected once. V gene TRBV9 combines with J gene TRBJ1-1; weak D call: TRBD1 (6 bases). V was trimmed by 3 bases and J by 5 bases, leaving 11 bases between them. Per the germline V gene, CDR1 is SGDLS and CDR2 is YYNGEE. This CDR3 contains 13 residues. The CDR3 DNA sequence: TGTGCCAGCAGCGGAGGTAGGGGGACTGAAGCTTTCTTT. It translates to CASSGGRGTEAFF.